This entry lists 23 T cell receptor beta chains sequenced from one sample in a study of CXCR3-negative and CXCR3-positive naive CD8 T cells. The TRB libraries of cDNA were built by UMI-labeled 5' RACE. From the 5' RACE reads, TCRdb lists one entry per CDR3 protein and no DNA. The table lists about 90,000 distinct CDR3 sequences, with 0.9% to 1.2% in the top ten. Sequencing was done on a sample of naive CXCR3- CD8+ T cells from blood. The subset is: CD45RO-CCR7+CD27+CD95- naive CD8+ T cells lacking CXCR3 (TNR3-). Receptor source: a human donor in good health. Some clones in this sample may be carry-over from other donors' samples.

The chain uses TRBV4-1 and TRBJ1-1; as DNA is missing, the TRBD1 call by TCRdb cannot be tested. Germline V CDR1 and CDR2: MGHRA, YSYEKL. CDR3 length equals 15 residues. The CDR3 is CASSNPGQGSTEAFF.

The CDR3 here is CASSLTGDGAQETQYF. The V and J genes are TRBV7-2 and TRBJ2-5; TCRdb outputs TRBD1, but without DNA this stays unchecked. CDR1 is SGHTA and CDR2 is FQGNSA in the germline V gene. The CDR3 runs 16 residues.

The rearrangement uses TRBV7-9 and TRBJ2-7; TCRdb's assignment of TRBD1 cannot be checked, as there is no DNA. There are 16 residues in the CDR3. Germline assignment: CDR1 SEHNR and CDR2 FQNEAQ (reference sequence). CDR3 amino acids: CASSLGPEHRNYEQYF.

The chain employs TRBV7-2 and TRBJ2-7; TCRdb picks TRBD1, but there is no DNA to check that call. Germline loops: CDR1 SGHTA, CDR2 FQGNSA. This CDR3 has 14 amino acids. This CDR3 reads CASSLEQGLDEQYF.

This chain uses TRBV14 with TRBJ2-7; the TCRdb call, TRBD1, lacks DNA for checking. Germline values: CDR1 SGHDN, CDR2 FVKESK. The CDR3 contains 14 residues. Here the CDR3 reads CASSPRQISYEQYF.

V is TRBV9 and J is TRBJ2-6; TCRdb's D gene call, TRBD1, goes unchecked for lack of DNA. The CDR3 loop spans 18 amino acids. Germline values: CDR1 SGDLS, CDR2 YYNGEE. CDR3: CASSVPRDRPSGSNVLTF. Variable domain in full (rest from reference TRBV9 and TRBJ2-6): DSGVTQTPKHLITATGQRVTLRCSPRSGDLSVYWYQQSLDQGLQFLIQYYNGEERAKGNILERFSAQQFPDLHSELNLSSLELGDSALYFCASSVPRDRPSGSNVLTFGAGSRLTVL.

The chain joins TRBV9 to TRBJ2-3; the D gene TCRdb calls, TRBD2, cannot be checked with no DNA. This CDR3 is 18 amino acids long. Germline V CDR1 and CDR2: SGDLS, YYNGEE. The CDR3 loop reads CASSVGSSGGSSTDTQYF. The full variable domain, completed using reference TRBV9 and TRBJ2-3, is DSGVTQTPKHLITATGQRVTLRCSPRSGDLSVYWYQQSLDQGLQFLIQYYNGEERAKGNILERFSAQQFPDLHSELNLSSLELGDSALYFCASSVGSSGGSSTDTQYFGPGTRLTVL.

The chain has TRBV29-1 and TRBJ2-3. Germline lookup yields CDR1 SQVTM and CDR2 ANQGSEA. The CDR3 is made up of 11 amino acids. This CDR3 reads CSVDGTDTQYF.

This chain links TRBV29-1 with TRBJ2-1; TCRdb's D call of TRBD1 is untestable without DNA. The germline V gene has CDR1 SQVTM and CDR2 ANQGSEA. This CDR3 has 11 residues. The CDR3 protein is CSVENRLEQFF.

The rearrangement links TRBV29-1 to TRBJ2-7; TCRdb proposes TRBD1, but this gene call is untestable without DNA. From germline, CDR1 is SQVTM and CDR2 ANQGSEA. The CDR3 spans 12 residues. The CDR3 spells CSVGDGDYEQYF.

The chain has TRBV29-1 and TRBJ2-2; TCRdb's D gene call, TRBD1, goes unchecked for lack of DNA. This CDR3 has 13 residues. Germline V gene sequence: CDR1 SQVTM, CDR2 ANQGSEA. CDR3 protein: CSVQEGGIGELFF.

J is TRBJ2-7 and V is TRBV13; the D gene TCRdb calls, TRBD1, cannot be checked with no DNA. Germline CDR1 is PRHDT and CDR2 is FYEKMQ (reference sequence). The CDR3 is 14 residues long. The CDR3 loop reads CASSPPNRGGEQYF.

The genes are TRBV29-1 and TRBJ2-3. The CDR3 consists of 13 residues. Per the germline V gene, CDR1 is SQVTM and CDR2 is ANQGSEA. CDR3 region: CSVHIGSTDTQYF.

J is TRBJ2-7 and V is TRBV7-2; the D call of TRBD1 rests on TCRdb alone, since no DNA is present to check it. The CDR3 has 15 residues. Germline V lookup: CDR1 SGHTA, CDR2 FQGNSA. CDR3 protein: CASSPLGTGDYEQYF.

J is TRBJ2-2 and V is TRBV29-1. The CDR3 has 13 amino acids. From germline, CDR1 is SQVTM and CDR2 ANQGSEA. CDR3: CSVEERNTGELFF.

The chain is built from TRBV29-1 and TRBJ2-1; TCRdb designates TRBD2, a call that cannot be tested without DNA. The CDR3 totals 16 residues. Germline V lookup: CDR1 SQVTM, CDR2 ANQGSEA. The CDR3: CSVEDRLSGDYNEQFF.

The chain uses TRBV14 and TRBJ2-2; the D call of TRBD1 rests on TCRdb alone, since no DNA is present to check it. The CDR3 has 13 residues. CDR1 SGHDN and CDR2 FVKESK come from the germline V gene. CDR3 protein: CASSQPGTGELFF. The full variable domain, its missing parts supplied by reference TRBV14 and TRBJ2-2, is EAGVTQFPSHSVIEKGQTVTLRCDPISGHDNLYWYRRVMGKEIKFLLHFVKESKQDESGMPNNRFLAERTGGTYSTLKVQPAELEDSGVYFCASSQPGTGELFFGEGSRLTVL.

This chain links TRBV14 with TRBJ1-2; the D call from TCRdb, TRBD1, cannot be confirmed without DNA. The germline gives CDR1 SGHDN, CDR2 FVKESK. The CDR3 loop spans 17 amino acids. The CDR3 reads CASSQEGMAGGDYGYTF.

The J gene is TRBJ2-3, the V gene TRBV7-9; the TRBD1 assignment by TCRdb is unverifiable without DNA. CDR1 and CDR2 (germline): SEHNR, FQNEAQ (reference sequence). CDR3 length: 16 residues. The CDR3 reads CASPPGRGVWADTQYF. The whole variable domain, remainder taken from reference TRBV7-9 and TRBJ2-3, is DTGVSQNPRHKITKRGQNVTFRCDPISEHNRLYWYRQTLGQGPEFLTYFQNEAQLEKSRLLSDRFSAERPKGSFSTLEIQRTEQGDSAMYLCASPPGRGVWADTQYFGPGTRLTVL.

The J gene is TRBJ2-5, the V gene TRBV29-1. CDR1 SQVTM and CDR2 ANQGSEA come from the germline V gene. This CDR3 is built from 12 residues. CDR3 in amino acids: CSVERDQETQYF.

The CDR3 reads CASSLGTQLNTEAFF. The rearrangement links TRBV7-9 to TRBJ1-1. The germline CDR1 and CDR2 sequences are SEHNR and FQNEAQ (reference sequence). The CDR3 has 15 amino acids.

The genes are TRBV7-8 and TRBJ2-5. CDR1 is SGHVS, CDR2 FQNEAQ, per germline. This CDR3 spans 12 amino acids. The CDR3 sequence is CASSREYETQYF.

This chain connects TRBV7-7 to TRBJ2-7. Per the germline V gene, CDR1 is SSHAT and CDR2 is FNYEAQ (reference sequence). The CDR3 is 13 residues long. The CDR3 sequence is CASSDGEPYEQYF.